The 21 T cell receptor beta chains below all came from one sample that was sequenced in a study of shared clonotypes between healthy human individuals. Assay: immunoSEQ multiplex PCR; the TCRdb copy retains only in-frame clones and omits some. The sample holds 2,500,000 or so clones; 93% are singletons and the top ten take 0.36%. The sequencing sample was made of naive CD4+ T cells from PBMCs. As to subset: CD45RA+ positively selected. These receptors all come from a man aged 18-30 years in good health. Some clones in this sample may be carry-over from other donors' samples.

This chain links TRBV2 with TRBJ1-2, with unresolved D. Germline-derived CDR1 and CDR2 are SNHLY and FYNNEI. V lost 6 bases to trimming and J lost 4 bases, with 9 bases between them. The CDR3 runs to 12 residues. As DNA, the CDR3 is TGTGCCAGCAGGGCCAACCTCTATGGCTACACCTTC. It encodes CASRANLYGYTF.

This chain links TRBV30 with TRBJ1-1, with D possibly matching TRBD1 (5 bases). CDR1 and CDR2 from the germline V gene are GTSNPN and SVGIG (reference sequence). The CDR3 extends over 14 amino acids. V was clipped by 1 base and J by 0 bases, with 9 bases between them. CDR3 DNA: TGTGCCTGGAGTGGTGCCAGGGTGAACACTGAAGCTTTCTTT. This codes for CAWSGARVNTEAFF.

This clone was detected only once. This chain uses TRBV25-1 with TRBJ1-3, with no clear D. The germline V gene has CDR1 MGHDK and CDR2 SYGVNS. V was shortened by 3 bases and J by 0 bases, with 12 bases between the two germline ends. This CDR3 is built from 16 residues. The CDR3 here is CASSDIQLSSGNTIYF. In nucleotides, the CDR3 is TGTGCCAGCAGTGACATTCAACTGAGCTCTGGAAACACCATATATTTT.

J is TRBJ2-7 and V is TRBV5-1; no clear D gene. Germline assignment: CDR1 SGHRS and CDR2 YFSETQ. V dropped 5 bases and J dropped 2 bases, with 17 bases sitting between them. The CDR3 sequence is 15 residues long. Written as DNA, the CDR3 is TGCGCCAGCAGGCCGACTCTGGGCCTGGCCTACGAGCAGTACTTC. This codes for CASRPTLGLAYEQYF.

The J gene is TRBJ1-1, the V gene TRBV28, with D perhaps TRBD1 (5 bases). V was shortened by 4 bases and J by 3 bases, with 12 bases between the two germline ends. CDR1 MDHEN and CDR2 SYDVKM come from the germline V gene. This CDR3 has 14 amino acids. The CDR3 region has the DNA TGTGCCAGCAGTTCCGGGGGAGATTACACTGAAGCTTTCTTT. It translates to CASSSGGDYTEAFF. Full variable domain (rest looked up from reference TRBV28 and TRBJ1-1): DVKVTQSSRYLVKRTGEKVFLECVQDMDHENMFWYRQDPGLGLRLIYFSYDVKMKEKGDIPEGYSVSREKKERFSLILESASTNQTSMYLCASSSGGDYTEAFFGQGTRLTVV.

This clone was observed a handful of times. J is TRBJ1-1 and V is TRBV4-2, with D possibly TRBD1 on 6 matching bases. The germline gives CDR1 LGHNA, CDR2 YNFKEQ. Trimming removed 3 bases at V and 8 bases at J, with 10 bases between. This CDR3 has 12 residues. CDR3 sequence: CASSHRTEEAFF. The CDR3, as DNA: TGTGCCAGCAGCCATCGGACAGAAGAAGCTTTCTTT.

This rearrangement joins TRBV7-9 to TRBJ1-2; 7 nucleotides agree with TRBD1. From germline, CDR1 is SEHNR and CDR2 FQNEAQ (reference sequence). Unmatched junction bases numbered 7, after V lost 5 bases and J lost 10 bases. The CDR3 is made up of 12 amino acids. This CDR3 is CASSPSDRSYTF. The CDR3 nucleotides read TGTGCCAGCAGCCCCTCGGACAGGTCCTACACCTTC.

The CDR3 coding sequence is TGTGCCAGCAGCTTAGACGGTAGCGGGCGTACAGATACGCAGTATTTT. This codes for CASSLDGSGRTDTQYF. The chain carries TRBV7-8 and TRBJ2-3; 7 nucleotides agree with TRBD2. From germline, CDR1 is SGHVS and CDR2 FQNEAQ. V lost 1 base, J lost 3 bases, and 7 bases stayed unmatched. The CDR3 covers 16 residues.

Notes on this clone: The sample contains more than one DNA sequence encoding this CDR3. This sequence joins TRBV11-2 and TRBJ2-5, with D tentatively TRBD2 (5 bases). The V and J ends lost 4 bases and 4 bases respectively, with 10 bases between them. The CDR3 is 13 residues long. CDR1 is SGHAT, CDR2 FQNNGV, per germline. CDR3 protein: CASSSGLAETQYF. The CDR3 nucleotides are TGTGCCAGCAGCTCCGGGCTAGCAGAGACCCAGTACTTC.

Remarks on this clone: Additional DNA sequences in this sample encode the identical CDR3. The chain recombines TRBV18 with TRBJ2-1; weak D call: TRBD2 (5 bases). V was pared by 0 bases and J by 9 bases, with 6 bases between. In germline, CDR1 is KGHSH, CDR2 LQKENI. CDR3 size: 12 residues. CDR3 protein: CASSPPSGEQFF. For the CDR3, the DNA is TGTGCCAGCTCACCACCAAGCGGTGAGCAGTTCTTC.

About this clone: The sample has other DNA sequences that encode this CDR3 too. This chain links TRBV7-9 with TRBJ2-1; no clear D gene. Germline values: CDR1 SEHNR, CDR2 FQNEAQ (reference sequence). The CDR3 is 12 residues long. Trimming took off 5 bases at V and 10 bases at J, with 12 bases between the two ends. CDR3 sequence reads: CASSPLANEQFF. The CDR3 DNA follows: TGTGCCAGCAGCCCCCTGGCTAACGAGCAGTTCTTC.

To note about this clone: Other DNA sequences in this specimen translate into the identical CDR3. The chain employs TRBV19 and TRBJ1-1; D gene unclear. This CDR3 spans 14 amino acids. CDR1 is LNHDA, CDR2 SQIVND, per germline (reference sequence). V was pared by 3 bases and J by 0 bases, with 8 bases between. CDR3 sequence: CASSIGQLNTEAFF. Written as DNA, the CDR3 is TGTGCCAGTAGTATTGGCCAGCTGAACACTGAAGCTTTCTTT.

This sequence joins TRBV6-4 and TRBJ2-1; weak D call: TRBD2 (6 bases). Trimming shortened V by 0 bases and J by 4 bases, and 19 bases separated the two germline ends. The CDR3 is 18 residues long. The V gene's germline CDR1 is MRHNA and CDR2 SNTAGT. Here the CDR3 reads CASSDSKLGSGGYNEQFF. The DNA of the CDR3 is TGTGCCAGCAGTGACTCGAAGCTGGGGAGCGGAGGGTACAATGAGCAGTTCTTC.

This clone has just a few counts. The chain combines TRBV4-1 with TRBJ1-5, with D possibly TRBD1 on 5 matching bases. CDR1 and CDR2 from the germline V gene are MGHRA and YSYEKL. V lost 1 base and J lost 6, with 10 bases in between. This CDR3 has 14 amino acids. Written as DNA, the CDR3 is TGCGCCAGCAGCCAAGTGGGGACCATTCAGCCCCAGCATTTT. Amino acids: CASSQVGTIQPQHF.

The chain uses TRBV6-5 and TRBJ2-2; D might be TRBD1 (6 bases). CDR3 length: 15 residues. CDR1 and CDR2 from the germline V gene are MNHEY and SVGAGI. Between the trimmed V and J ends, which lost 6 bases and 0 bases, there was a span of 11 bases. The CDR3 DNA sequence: TGTGCCAGCAGAACCGGACAGTCGAACACCGGGGAGCTGTTTTTT. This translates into CASRTGQSNTGELFF.

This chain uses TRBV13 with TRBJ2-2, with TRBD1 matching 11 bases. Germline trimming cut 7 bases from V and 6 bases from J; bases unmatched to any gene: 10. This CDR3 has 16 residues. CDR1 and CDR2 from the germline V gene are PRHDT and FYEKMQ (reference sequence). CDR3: CASKLPGTGGSGELFF. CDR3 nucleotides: TGTGCCAGCAAACTGCCCGGGACAGGGGGGTCCGGGGAGCTGTTTTTT. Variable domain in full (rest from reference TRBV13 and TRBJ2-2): AAGVIQSPRHLIKEKRETATLKCYPIPRHDTVYWYQQGPGQDPQFLISFYEKMQSDKGSIPDRFSAQQFSDYHSELNMSSLELGDSALYFCASKLPGTGGSGELFFGEGSRLTVL.

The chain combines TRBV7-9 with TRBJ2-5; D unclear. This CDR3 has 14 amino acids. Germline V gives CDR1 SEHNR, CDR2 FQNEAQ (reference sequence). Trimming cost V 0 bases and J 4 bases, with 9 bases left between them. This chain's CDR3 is CASSLATSVETQYF. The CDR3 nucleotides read TGTGCCAGCAGCTTAGCGACGAGCGTAGAGACCCAGTACTTC.

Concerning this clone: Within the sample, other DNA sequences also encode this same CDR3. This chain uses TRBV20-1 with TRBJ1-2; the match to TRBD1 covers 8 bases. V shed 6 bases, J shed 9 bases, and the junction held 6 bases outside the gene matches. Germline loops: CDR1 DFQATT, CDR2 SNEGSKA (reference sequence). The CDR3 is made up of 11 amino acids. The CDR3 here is CSAEDRASYTF. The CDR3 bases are TGCAGTGCAGAGGACAGGGCGAGCTACACCTTC.

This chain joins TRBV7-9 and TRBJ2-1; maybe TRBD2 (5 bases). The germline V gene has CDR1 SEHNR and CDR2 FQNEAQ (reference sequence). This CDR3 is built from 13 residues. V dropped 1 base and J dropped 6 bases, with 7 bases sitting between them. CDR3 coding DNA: TGTGCCAGCAGCTTAGAAGAGGGCAATGAGCAGTTCTTC. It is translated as CASSLEEGNEQFF.

The CDR3 coding sequence is TGTGCCAGCAGTTTACCGGGAGGGGGCCCTTTAAATCAGCCCCAGCATTTT. It yields the protein CASSLPGGGPLNQPQHF. This chain joins TRBV28 and TRBJ1-5; TRBD1 matches at 7 bases. The CDR3 runs to 17 residues. Per the germline V gene, CDR1 is MDHEN and CDR2 is SYDVKM. V gave up 2 bases and J gave up 4 bases; unmatched junction bases: 11. The full variable domain, with the rest looked up from reference TRBV28 and TRBJ1-5, is DVKVTQSSRYLVKRTGEKVFLECVQDMDHENMFWYRQDPGLGLRLIYFSYDVKMKEKGDIPEGYSVSREKKERFSLILESASTNQTSMYLCASSLPGGGPLNQPQHFGDGTRLSIL.

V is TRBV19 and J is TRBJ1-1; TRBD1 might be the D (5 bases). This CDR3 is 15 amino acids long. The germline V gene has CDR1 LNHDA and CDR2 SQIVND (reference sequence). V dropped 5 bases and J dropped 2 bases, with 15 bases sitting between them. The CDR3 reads CASSAGGKRNTEAFF. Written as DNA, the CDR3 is TGTGCCAGTAGTGCGGGGGGGAAACGCAACACTGAAGCTTTCTTT.